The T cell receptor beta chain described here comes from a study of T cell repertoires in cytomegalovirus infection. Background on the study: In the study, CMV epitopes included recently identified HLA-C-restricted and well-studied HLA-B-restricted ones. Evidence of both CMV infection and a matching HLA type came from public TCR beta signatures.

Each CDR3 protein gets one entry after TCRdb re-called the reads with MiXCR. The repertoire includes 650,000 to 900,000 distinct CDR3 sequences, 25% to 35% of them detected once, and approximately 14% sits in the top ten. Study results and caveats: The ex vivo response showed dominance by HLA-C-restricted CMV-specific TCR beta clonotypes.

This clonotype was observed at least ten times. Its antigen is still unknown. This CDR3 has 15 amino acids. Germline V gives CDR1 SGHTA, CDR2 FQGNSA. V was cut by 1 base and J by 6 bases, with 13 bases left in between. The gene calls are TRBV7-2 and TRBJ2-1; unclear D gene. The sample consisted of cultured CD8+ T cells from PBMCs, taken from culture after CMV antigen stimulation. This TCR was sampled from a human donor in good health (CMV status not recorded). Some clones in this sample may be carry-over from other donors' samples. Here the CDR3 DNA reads TGTGCCAGCAGCTTAGTACCGAAAACGGCCAATGAGCAGTTCTTC. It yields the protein CASSLVPKTANEQFF.